Following are 30 T cell receptor beta chains from one sample sequenced in a study of T cell repertoires in cytomegalovirus infection. Their cognate antigens are unknown. TCRdb independently ran MiXCR on the reads; one entry per CDR3 protein. Among about 830,000 distinct CDR3 sequences, about 31% were seen once, and the ten largest hold 9.5% to 15%. The sequencing here drew on cultured CD8+ T cells from PBMCs, taken from culture after CMV antigen stimulation. The receptors here all came from a human donor in good health (CMV status not recorded). Some clones in this sample may be carry-over from other donors' samples.

The V call is TRBV9, the J call TRBJ2-3, with D possibly TRBD2 on 7 matching bases. The germline V gene has CDR1 SGDLS and CDR2 YYNGEE. The V end lost 4 bases, the J end lost 8 bases, and 8 bases lay between the germline ends. The CDR3 runs 11 residues. The CDR3 bases are TGTGCCAGCAGCCGGGGGGCTACGCAGTATTTT. Residues: CASSRGATQYF.

The sample holds one count of this clonotype. The chain uses TRBV4-3 and TRBJ2-7; TRBD2 matches at 8 bases. V trimming: 10 bases; J trimming: 4 bases; junction bases outside the gene matches: 18. CDR3 size: 16 residues. The germline CDR1 and CDR2 sequences are LGHNA and YSLEER. CDR3 sequence: CATHQLISGNDYEQYV. The CDR3 DNA reads TGCGCCACCCACCAACTTATTAGCGGGAACGATTACGAGCAGTACGTC.

This clonotype was seen many times. This chain links TRBV7-8 with TRBJ2-7, with D possibly matching TRBD1 (5 bases). The CDR3 is made up of 13 amino acids. Germline values: CDR1 SGHVS, CDR2 FQNEAQ. Trimming cost V 5 bases and J 3 bases, with 11 bases left between them. This CDR3 reads CASSPQGFYEQYF. The CDR3 DNA follows: TGTGCCAGCAGCCCCCAGGGCTTCTACGAGCAGTACTTC.

This clonotype was detected only a few times. V gene TRBV7-9 combines with J gene TRBJ2-7; D uncertain. Deletions cut 1 base from V and 0 bases from J, with 4 bases between. This CDR3 region has 13 residues. Germline CDR1 reads SEHNR; CDR2 reads FQNEAQ (reference sequence). In DNA form, the CDR3 reads TGTGCCAGCAGCTTAGAAAGCTCCTACGAGCAGTACGTC. Residues: CASSLESSYEQYV.

Only a few counts were recorded for this clonotype. V usage is TRBV4-1 and J usage is TRBJ2-1; D not certain. CDR1 is MGHRA, CDR2 YSYEKL, per germline. The CDR3 is 13 residues long. The germline V and J ends were trimmed by 0 bases and 5 bases, with 5 bases remaining between them. The CDR3 nucleotides are TGCGCCAGCAGCCAAGAAACGAACAATGAGCAGTTCTTC. This translates into CASSQETNNEQFF.

This clonotype occurred a few times. The rearrangement uses TRBV27 and TRBJ2-5, with unresolved D. The V end lost 5 bases, the J end lost 5 bases, and 12 bases lay between the germline ends. The CDR3 is made up of 13 amino acids. Per the germline V gene, CDR1 is MNHEY and CDR2 is SMNVEV (reference sequence). CDR3 sequence: CASSPRMTETQYF. The CDR3 bases are TGTGCCAGCAGTCCCCGGATGACTGAGACCCAGTACTTC.

This sequence joins TRBV19 and TRBJ2-1, with no clear D. Germline loops: CDR1 LNHDA, CDR2 SQIVND (reference sequence). The germline V and J ends were trimmed by 5 bases and 1 base, with 12 bases remaining between them. The CDR3 has 15 residues. CDR3 protein: CASSPDALSYNEQFF. CDR3 nucleotides: TGTGCCAGTAGTCCGGACGCTCTATCCTACAATGAGCAGTTCTTC.

This clonotype was seen many times. V usage is TRBV7-2 and J usage is TRBJ1-2; 8 nucleotides line up with TRBD1. The germline CDR1 and CDR2 sequences are SGHTA and FQGNSA. The CDR3 length is 14 residues. V gave up 1 base and J gave up 6 bases; unmatched junction bases: 4. The DNA of the CDR3 is TGTGCCAGCAGCTTAGAGGCAGGGGGCAATGGCTACACCTTC. Translating it yields CASSLEAGGNGYTF.

This clonotype was detected ten times or more. The V call is TRBV12-3 or TRBV12-4, the J call TRBJ2-3; TRBD1 matches at 7 bases. The CDR3 sequence is 16 residues long. With V trimmed by 4 bases and J by 6 bases, 13 bases remained unmatched. CDR3 bases: TGTGCCAGCAGTTCGACAGGGCCCCCGTATGTGGATACGCAGTATTTT. Its translation is CASSSTGPPYVDTQYF.

At least ten counts were recorded for this clonotype. This sequence joins TRBV7-8 and TRBJ2-2; no reliable D call. V was trimmed by 2 bases and J by 2 bases, leaving 3 bases between them. The CDR3 is 13 amino acids. Germline assignment: CDR1 SGHVS and CDR2 FQNEAQ. CDR3 region: CASSLYNTGELFF. The CDR3 nucleotides read TGTGCCAGCAGCTTATACAACACCGGGGAGCTGTTTTTT.

V and J are TRBV6-2 or TRBV6-3 and TRBJ2-1; 11 positions match TRBD2. V lost 6 bases and J lost 1; bases outside the gene matches: 17. Per germline, CDR1 MNHEY and CDR2 SVGEGT. The CDR3 has 20 amino acids. DNA of the CDR3: TGTGCCAGCAGGACAATTATAGCGGGGGGGCCGCGAATATCCTACAATGAGCAGTTCTTC. Translating gives CASRTIIAGGPRISYNEQFF.

The chain recombines TRBV27 with TRBJ2-1; maybe TRBD2 (5 bases). Trimming pared 2 bases from V and 4 bases from J, leaving 24 bases between. Germline CDR1 and CDR2: MNHEY and SMNVEV (reference sequence). This CDR3 is built from 19 residues. The CDR3 nucleotides read TGTGCCAGCAGTTTACCCCCTAAAATGGTGAGGGCTGGGTACAATGAGCAGTTCTTC. Translating it yields CASSLPPKMVRAGYNEQFF.

The table lists this clonotype with a few counts. V gene TRBV12-5 combines with J gene TRBJ1-1; TRBD1 might be the D (6 bases). The CDR3 loop spans 16 amino acids. V shed 4 bases and J shed 0 bases, with 15 bases lying between them. Germline CDR1 LGHNT, CDR2 FRNRAP. The CDR3 DNA sequence: TGTGCTAGTGGTTGGGCGACAGGAGACATGAACACTGAAGCTTTCTTT. Translating gives CASGWATGDMNTEAFF.

This clonotype occurred a few times. The genes are TRBV7-2 and TRBJ2-3, with 12 bases lining up with TRBD2. The length of the CDR3 is 18 residues. Losses at the gene ends were 4 bases for V and 6 bases for J; bases not matched to a gene: 14. Germline V gives CDR1 SGHTA, CDR2 FQGNSA. CDR3 DNA sequence: TGTGCCAGCAGCTCAGAAGGAAAGCTAGCGGGGGGGCGCGATACGCAGTATTTT. This gives the protein CASSSEGKLAGGRDTQYF. Combining the CDR3 with reference TRBV7-2 and TRBJ2-3 gives the whole variable domain GAGVSQSPSNKVTEKGKDVELRCDPISGHTALYWYRQSLGQGLEFLIYFQGNSAPDKSGLPSDRFSAERTGGSVSTLTIQRTQQEDSAVYLCASSSEGKLAGGRDTQYFGPGTRLTVL.

This clonotype was seen many times. V gene TRBV7-8 combines with J gene TRBJ1-1; maybe TRBD1 (5 bases). V shed 8 bases and J shed 6 bases, with 22 bases lying between them. CDR3 length: 15 residues. Germline V CDR1 and CDR2: SGHVS, FQNEAQ. The CDR3 reads CASVSWGTAGAEAFF. CDR3 in DNA: TGTGCCAGCGTATCCTGGGGCACAGCGGGGGCTGAAGCTTTCTTT.

The chain recombines TRBV7-6 with TRBJ1-2; D is perhaps TRBD1 (6 bases). Trimming pared 7 bases from V and 8 bases from J, leaving 17 bases between. The length of the CDR3 is 13 residues. The germline V gene has CDR1 SGHVS and CDR2 FNYEAQ. The CDR3 region is CASTVGGGVGYTF. The DNA for the CDR3 is TGTGCCAGCACCGTCGGCGGGGGCGTCGGCTACACCTTC. Filled out from reference TRBV7-6 and TRBJ1-2, the complete variable domain reads GAGVSQSPRYKVTKRGQDVALRCDPISGHVSLYWYRQALGQGPEFLTYFNYEAQQDKSGLPNDRFSAERPEGSISTLTIQRTEQRDSAMYRCASTVGGGVGYTFGSGTRLTVV.

The sample holds many counts of this clonotype. The gene calls are TRBV6-1 and TRBJ2-3; perhaps D is TRBD1 or TRBD2 (6 bases each). This CDR3 is built from 16 residues. The germline V gene has CDR1 MNHNS and CDR2 SASEGT. Between the trimmed V and J ends, which lost 3 bases and 1 base, there was a span of 14 bases. CDR3 sequence: CASSEGGGGGTDTQYF. The CDR3 region has the DNA TGTGCCAGCAGTGAGGGGGGCGGTGGGGGCACAGATACGCAGTATTTT.

There are many counts of this clonotype. The chain recombines TRBV7-2 with TRBJ2-1; a possible D gene is TRBD2 (7 bases). The CDR3 covers 15 residues. Per germline, CDR1 SGHTA and CDR2 FQGNSA. Trimming removed 1 base from V and 7 bases from J, with 14 bases in between. This CDR3 reads CASSLGGGLGNEQFF. In DNA, the CDR3 is TGTGCCAGCAGCTTAGGCGGGGGCCTAGGGAATGAGCAGTTCTTC.

CDR3 nucleotide sequence: TGCGCCAGCAGCCAAACCTCAGGGGCGGTTAATGAAAAACTGTTTTTT. It specifies CASSQTSGAVNEKLFF. This chain joins TRBV4-3 and TRBJ1-4, with D possibly being TRBD1 (6 bases). Per germline, CDR1 LGHNA and CDR2 YSLEER. V was shortened by 2 bases and J by 4 bases, with 14 bases between the two germline ends. The CDR3 runs to 16 residues.

This clonotype was detected many times. J is TRBJ2-2 and V is TRBV7-6; tentative D call: TRBD1 (6 bases). V gave up 5 bases and J gave up 0 bases, with 10 bases separating them. CDR1 and CDR2 from the germline V gene are SGHVS and FNYEAQ. The CDR3 has 15 residues. The CDR3 here is CASSPRQANTGELFF. The CDR3 DNA reads TGTGCCAGCAGCCCGCGACAGGCGAACACCGGGGAGCTGTTTTTT.

V gene TRBV12-3 or TRBV12-4 combines with J gene TRBJ2-3; weak D call: TRBD1 (7 bases). This CDR3 comprises 14 residues. V lost 6 bases and J lost 4, with 14 bases in between. CDR3 in amino acids: CASSAGGPADTQYF. The CDR3 DNA reads TGTGCCAGCAGCGCAGGGGGGCCCGCAGATACGCAGTATTTT.

The chain has TRBV12-5 and TRBJ1-5, with no clear D. Trimming took 0 bases from V and 7 from J, leaving 16 bases between them. Germline V lookup: CDR1 LGHNT, CDR2 FRNRAP. The CDR3 has 16 residues. The CDR3 sequence: CASGLVTGVMEQPQHF. CDR3 nucleotide sequence: TGTGCTAGTGGTTTGGTAACTGGGGTGATGGAGCAGCCCCAGCATTTT. Variable domain in full (rest from reference TRBV12-5 and TRBJ1-5): DARVTQTPRHKVTEMGQEVTMRCQPILGHNTVFWYRQTMMQGLELLAYFRNRAPLDDSGMPKDRFSAEMPDATLATLKIQPSEPRDSAVYFCASGLVTGVMEQPQHFGDGTRLSIL.

Details on this clonotype: Sequence at one end of the junction differs from germline and may be a read error. J is TRBJ2-1 and V is TRBV5-3, with D perhaps matching TRBD2 (6 bases). Being an ORF, TRBV5-3 has a function that is uncertain. This CDR3 has 16 residues. The CDR3 here is CASSLAPGDSYNEQFF. The CDR3 DNA reads TGTGCCAGCAGCTTGGCGCCGGGGGACTCCTACAATGAGCAGTTCTTC.

The V call is TRBV15, the J call TRBJ1-5; a possible D gene is TRBD1 (5 bases). The CDR3 totals 16 residues. The V end was cut by 3 bases, the J end by 0 bases, with 12 bases between. CDR1 and CDR2 from the germline V gene are LNHNV and YYDKDF (reference sequence). Here the CDR3 DNA reads TGTGCCACCAGCAGGGAACAGGCCTATAGCAATCAGCCCCAGCATTTT. Its protein product is CATSREQAYSNQPQHF. Supplemented by reference TRBV15 and TRBJ1-5, the full variable domain reads DAMVIQNPRYQVTQFGKPVTLSCSQTLNHNVMYWYQQKSSQAPKLLFHYYDKDFNNEADTPDNFQSRRPNTSFCFLDIRSPGLGDTAMYLCATSREQAYSNQPQHFGDGTRLSIL.

This sequence joins TRBV27 and TRBJ2-1; D is ambiguous. The CDR3 covers 12 residues. CDR1 is MNHEY, CDR2 SMNVEV, per germline (reference sequence). Deletions cut 6 bases from V and 7 bases from J, with 10 bases between. The CDR3 DNA reads as TGTGCCAGCAGAGAAAGCAGGAATGAGCAGTTCTTC. Protein sequence: CASRESRNEQFF.

This clonotype turned up a few times. The chain combines TRBV12-3 or TRBV12-4 with TRBJ2-5; TRBD2 aligns across 10 bases. The V gene end was trimmed by 2 bases and the J gene end by 4 bases; junction bases not matched to a gene: 10. This CDR3 has 17 amino acids. In DNA, the CDR3 is TGTGCCAGCAGTTTAATAATAGCGGGGGGCCAGGGAGAGACCCAGTACTTC. It encodes CASSLIIAGGQGETQYF.

V and J are TRBV10-3 and TRBJ1-1; no clear D. This CDR3 has 15 residues. Trimming left V 0 bases short and J 1 base short, with 9 bases between. Germline CDR1 reads ENHRY; CDR2 reads SYGVKD. For the CDR3, the DNA is TGTGCCATCAGTGAGTCTGATCGGGGGAACACTGAAGCTTTCTTT. Its protein product is CAISESDRGNTEAFF.

The V call is TRBV3-1, the J call TRBJ2-7, with TRBD2 as a possible D gene (7 bases). Germline V CDR1 and CDR2: LGHDT, YNNKEL (reference sequence). V lost 2 bases to trimming and J lost 3 bases, with 23 bases between them. The CDR3 totals 18 residues. CDR3 sequence: CASSQSAQKGGKNYEQYV. The CDR3 nucleotides read TGTGCCAGCAGCCAATCCGCCCAGAAGGGGGGGAAAAACTACGAGCAGTACGTC.

This sequence joins TRBV27 and TRBJ2-7; 9 nucleotides match TRBD2. The CDR3 is made up of 15 amino acids. Per the germline V gene, CDR1 is MNHEY and CDR2 is SMNVEV (reference sequence). J lost 7 bases, V lost 5 bases, and 12 bases had no gene match. CDR3 sequence reads: CASSIYPGLAGEQYF. CDR3 DNA: TGTGCCAGCAGTATATACCCGGGCCTAGCGGGGGAGCAGTACTTC.

This clonotype appeared a few times. The J gene is TRBJ2-5, the V gene TRBV7-6; the D call may be TRBD1 or TRBD2 (5 bases each). Trimming removed 7 bases from V and 4 bases from J, with 13 bases in between. CDR3 length equals 13 residues. The germline CDR1 and CDR2 sequences are SGHVS and FNYEAQ. The CDR3 here is CASKTSGAETQYF. Here the CDR3 DNA reads TGTGCCAGCAAAACTAGTGGGGCAGAGACCCAGTACTTC.